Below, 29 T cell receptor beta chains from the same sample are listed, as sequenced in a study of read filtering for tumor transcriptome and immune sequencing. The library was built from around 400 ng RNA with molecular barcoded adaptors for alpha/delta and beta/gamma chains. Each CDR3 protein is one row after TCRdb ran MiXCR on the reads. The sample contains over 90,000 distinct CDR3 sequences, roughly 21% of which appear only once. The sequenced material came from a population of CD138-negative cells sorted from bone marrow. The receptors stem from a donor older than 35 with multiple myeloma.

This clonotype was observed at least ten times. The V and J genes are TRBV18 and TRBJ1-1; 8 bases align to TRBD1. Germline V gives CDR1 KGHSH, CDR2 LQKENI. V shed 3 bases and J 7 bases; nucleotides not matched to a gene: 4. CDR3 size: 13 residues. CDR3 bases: TGTGCCAGCTCACCCACAGGGGGAGGTGAAGCTTTCTTT. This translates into CASSPTGGGEAFF. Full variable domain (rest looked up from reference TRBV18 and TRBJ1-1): NAGVMQNPRHLVRRRGQEARLRCSPMKGHSHVYWYRQLPEEGLKFMVYLQKENIIDESGMPKERFSAEFPKEGPSILRIQQVVRGDSAAYFCASSPTGGGEAFFGQGTRLTVV.

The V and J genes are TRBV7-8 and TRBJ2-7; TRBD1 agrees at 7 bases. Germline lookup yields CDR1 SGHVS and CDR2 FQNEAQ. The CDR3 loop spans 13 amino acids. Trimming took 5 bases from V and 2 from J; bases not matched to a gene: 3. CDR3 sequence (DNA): TGTGCCAGCAGCCACAGGGGCCCCTACGAGCAGTACTTC. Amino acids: CASSHRGPYEQYF.

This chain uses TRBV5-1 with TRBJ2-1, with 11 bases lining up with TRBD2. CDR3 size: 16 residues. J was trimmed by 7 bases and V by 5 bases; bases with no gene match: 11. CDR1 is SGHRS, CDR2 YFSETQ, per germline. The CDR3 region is CASSSGTASGGNEQFF. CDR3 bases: TGCGCCAGCAGTTCTGGTACGGCTAGCGGGGGGAATGAGCAGTTCTTC. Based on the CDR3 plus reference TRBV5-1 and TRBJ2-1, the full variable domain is KAGVTQTPRYLIKTRGQQVTLSCSPISGHRSVSWYQQTPGQGLQFLFEYFSETQRNKGNFPGRFSGRQFSNSRSEMNVSTLELGDSALYLCASSSGTASGGNEQFFGPGTRLTVL.

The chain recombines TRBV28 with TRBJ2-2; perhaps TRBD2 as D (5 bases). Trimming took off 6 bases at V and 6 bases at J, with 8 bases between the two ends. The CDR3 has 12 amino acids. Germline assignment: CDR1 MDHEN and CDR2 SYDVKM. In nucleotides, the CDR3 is TGTGCCAGCAGGAGCGGTCCCGGGGAGCTGTTTTTT. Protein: CASRSGPGELFF.

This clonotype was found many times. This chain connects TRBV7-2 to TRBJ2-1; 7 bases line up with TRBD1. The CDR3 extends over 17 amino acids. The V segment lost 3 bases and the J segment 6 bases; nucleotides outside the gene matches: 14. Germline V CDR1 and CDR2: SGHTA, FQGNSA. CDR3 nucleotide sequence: TGTGCCAGCAGCTTTTACCGAGGGGGCCGCCCATCCAATGAGCAGTTCTTC. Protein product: CASSFYRGGRPSNEQFF.

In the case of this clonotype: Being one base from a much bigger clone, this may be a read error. The CDR3 protein is CASRRAGTPFNEQFF. In DNA, the CDR3 is TGTGCCAGCAGACGTGCCGGGACCCCTTTCAATGAGCAGTTCTTC. The chain uses TRBV28 and TRBJ2-1; D might be TRBD1 or TRBD2, each matching 5 bases. V lost 6 bases and J 6 bases, leaving 18 bases between the germline ends. The CDR3 length is 15 residues. Germline V gene sequence: CDR1 MDHEN, CDR2 SYDVKM.

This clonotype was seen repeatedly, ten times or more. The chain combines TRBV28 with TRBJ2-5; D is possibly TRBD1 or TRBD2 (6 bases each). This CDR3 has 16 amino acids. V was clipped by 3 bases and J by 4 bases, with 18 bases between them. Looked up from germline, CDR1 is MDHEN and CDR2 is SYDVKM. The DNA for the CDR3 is TGTGCCAGCAGTTTTTACCCGGGGGCTCGCGGAGAGACCCAGTACTTC. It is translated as CASSFYPGARGETQYF.

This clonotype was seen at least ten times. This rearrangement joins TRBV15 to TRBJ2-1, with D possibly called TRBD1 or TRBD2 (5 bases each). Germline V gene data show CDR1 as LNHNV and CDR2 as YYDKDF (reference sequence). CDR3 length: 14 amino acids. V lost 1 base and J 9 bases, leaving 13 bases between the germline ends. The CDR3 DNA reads TGTGCCACCAGCAGAGTTGCGGGTCAGGGTGAGCAGTTCTTC. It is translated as CATSRVAGQGEQFF.

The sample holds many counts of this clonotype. The CDR3 DNA reads as TGTGCCAGCAGATGGGGCCTCTCTGGGGCCAACGTCCTGACTTTC. As protein: CASRWGLSGANVLTF. The chain combines TRBV28 with TRBJ2-6; D is perhaps TRBD1 (5 bases). The length of the CDR3 is 15 residues. Trimming stripped 6 bases from V and 0 bases from J, with 9 bases between. Per the germline V gene, CDR1 is MDHEN and CDR2 is SYDVKM.

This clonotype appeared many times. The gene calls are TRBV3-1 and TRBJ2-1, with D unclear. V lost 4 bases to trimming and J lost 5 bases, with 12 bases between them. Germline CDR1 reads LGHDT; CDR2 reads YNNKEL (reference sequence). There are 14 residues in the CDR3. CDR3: CASSPSTGDNEQFF. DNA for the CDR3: TGTGCCAGCAGCCCTTCGACTGGGGACAATGAGCAGTTCTTC.

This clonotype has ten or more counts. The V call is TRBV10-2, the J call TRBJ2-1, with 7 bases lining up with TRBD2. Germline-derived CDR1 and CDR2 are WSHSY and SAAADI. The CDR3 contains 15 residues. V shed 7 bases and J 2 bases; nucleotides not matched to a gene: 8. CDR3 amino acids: CASTLGGGAYNEQFF. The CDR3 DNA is TGCGCCAGCACTCTGGGGGGGGGGGCCTACAATGAGCAGTTCTTC.

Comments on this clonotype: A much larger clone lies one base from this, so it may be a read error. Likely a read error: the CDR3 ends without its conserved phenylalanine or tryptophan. The CDR3 here is CASSQQGANTEAFL. In nucleotides, the CDR3 is TGCGCCAGCAGCCAACAGGGGGCGAACACTGAAGCTTTCCTT. V and J are TRBV5-1 and TRBJ1-1; 9 nucleotides agree with TRBD1. Looked up from germline, CDR1 is SGHRS and CDR2 is YFSETQ. There are 14 residues in the CDR3. J lost 1 base, V lost 4 bases, and 2 bases had no gene match.

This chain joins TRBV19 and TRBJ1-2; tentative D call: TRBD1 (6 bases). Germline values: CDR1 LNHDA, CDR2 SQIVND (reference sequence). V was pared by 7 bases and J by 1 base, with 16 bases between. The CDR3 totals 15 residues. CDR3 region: CASTDPGQVNYGYTF. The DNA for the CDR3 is TGTGCCAGTACCGATCCGGGACAAGTTAACTATGGCTACACCTTC. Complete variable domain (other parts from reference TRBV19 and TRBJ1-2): DGGITQSPKYLFRKEGQNVTLSCEQNLNHDAMYWYRQDPGQGLRLIYYSQIVNDFQKGDIAEGYSVSREKKESFPLTVTSAQKNPTAFYLCASTDPGQVNYGYTFGSGTRLTVV.

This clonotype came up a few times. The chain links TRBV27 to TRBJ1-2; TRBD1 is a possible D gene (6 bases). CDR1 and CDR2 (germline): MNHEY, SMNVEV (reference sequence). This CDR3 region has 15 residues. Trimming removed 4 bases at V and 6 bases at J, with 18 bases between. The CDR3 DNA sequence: TGTGCCAGCAGTTCCTCAGGGTTGGGGGCTGATGGCTACACCTTC. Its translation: CASSSSGLGADGYTF.

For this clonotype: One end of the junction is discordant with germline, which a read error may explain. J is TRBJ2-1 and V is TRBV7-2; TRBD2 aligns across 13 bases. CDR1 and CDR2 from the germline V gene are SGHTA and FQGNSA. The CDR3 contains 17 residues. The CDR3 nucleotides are TGTGCCGGCAGATGGACTAGCGGGGGTTCGGTTTACAATGAGCAGTTCTTC. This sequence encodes CAGRWTSGGSVYNEQFF.

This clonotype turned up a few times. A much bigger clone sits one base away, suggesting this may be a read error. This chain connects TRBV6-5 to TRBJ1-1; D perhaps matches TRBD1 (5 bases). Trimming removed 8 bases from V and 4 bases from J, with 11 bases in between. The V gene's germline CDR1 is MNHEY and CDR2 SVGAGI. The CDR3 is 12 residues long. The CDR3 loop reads CASGWGSTEAFF. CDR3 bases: TGTGCCAGCGGTTGGGGGAGCACTGAAGCTTTCTTT.

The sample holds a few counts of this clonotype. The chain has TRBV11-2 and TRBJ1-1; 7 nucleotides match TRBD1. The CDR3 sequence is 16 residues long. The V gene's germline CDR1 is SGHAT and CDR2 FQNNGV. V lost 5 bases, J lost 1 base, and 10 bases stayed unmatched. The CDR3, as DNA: TGTGCCAGCAGCCGTTCACCGGGACAGAGGAACACTGAAGCTTTCTTT. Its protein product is CASSRSPGQRNTEAFF.

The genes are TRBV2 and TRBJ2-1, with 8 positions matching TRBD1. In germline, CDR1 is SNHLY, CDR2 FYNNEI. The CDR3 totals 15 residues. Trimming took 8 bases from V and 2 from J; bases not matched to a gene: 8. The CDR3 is CASVDQGAAYNEQFF. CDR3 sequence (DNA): TGTGCCAGCGTCGATCAGGGGGCGGCCTACAATGAGCAGTTCTTC.

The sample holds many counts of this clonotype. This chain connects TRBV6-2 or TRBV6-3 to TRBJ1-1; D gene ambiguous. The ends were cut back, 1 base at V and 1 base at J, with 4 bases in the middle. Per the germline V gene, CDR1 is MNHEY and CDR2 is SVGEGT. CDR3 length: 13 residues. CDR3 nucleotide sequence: TGTGCCAGCAGTTACTACGGGAACACTGAAGCTTTCTTT. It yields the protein CASSYYGNTEAFF.

CDR3 region: CAIETASYEQYF. The DNA of the CDR3 is TGTGCCATCGAAACAGCTTCCTACGAGCAGTACTTC. The chain combines TRBV10-3 with TRBJ2-7; D unresolved. The CDR3 is 12 amino acids. Germline loops: CDR1 ENHRY, CDR2 SYGVKD. Trimming took off 8 bases at V and 1 base at J, with 9 bases between the two ends.

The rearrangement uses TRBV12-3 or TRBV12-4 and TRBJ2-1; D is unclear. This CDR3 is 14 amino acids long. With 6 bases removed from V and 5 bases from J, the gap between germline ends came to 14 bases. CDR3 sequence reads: CASRSTSNDNEQFF. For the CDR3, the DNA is TGTGCCAGCAGGAGCACCAGCAATGACAATGAGCAGTTCTTC.

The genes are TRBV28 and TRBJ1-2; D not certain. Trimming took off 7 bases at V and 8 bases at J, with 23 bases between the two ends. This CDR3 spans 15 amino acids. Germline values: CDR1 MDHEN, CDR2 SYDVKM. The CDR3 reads CASTSGRTLTRGYTF. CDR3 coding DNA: TGTGCCAGCACCTCAGGACGGACTCTTACACGGGGCTACACCTTC.

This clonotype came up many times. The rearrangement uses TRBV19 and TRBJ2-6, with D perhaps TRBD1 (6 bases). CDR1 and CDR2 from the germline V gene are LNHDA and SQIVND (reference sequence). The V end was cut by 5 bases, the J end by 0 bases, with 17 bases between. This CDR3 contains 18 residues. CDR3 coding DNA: TGTGCCAGTAGTCCGGACAGAGTAACTTCCTCTGGGGCCAACGTCCTGACTTTC. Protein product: CASSPDRVTSSGANVLTF.

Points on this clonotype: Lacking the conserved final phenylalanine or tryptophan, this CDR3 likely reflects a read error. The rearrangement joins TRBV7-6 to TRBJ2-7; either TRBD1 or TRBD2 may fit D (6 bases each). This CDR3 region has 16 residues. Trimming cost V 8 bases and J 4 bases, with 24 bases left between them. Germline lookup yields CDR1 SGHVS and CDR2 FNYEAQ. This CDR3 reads CASGLGGAGDRYEQYL. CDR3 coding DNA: TGTGCCAGCGGCCTAGGCGGGGCAGGGGATAGGTACGAGCAGTACCTC.

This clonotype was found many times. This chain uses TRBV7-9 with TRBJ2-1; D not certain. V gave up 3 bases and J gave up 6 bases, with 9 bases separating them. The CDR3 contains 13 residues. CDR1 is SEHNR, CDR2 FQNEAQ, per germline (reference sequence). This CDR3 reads CASSFYGPNEQFF. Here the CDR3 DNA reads TGTGCCAGCAGCTTTTATGGCCCCAATGAGCAGTTCTTC.

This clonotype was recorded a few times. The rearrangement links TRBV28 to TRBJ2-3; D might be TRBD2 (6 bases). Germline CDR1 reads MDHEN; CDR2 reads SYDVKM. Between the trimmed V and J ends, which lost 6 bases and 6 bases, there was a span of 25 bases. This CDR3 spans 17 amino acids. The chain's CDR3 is CASSPLDGGSGADTQYF. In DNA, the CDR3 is TGTGCCAGCAGCCCCCTAGACGGAGGGTCTGGGGCCGATACGCAGTATTTT.

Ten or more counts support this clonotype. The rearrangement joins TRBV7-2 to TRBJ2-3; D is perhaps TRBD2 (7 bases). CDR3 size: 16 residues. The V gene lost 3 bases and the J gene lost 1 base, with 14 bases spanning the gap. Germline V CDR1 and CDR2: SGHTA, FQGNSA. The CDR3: CASSLRGGTGTDTQYF. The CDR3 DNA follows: TGTGCCAGCAGCTTGAGGGGGGGTACGGGCACAGATACGCAGTATTTT.

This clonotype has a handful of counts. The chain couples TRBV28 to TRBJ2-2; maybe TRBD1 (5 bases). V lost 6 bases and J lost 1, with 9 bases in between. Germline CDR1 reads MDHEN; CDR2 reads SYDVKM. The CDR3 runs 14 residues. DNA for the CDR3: TGTGCCAGCAGACCGACAGAGAACACCGGGGAGCTGTTTTTT. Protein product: CASRPTENTGELFF.

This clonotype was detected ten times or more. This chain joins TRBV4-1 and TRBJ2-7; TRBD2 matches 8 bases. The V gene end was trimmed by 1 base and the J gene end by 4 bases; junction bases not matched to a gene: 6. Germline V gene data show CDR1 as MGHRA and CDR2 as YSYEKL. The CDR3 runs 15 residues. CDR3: CASSQGIGGAYEQYF. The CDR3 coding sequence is TGCGCCAGCAGCCAAGGTATCGGGGGGGCTTACGAGCAGTACTTC.